The source of this TCR beta chain is a study of regulatory T cells in long-lasting Graves disease. CDR1 and CDR2 from the germline V gene are MNHEY and SVGEGT. CDR3 length: 15 residues. The ends lost 6 bases at V and 4 bases at J; junction bases unmatched: 9. Time point noted: newly diagnosed GD, antithyroid drugs for less than 3 months. RNA from PBMCs was the source of the TCR library. Sequencing libraries for TCR beta were prepared with iRepertoire HTBI primers and Arm-PCR of CDR3 regions. TCRdb redid the calling of the multiplex PCR reads with MiXCR, one entry per CDR3 protein. The sample has 360,000 or so distinct CDR3 sequences; around 15% are singletons. This clonotype came up a few times. This same sample was also part of a study on T cells in Graves' hyperthyroidism and ophthalmopathy.

The receptor was isolated from a woman aged 18-35 years with Graves disease. Sequenced material: peripheral blood mononuclear cells (PBMCs), taken at new diagnosis, from a patient treated with antithyroid drugs. This sequence joins TRBV6-2 or TRBV6-3 and TRBJ1-5; 7 nucleotides align to TRBD1. The CDR3 DNA reads TGTGCCAGCAGGGGACAGCAGAATACAAATCAGCCCCAGCATTTT. Translation: CASRGQQNTNQPQHF.